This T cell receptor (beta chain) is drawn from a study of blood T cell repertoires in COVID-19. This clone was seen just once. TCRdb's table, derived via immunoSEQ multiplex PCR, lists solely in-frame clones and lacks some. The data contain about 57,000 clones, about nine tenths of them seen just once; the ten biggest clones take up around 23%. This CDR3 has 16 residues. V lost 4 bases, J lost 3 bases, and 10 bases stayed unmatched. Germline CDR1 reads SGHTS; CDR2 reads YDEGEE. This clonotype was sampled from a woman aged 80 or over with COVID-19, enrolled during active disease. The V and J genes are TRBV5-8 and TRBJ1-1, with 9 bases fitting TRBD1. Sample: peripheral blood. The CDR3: CASSPGTGKGYTEAFF. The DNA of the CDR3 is TGTGCCAGCAGCCCTGGGACAGGGAAAGGGTACACTGAAGCTTTCTTT.